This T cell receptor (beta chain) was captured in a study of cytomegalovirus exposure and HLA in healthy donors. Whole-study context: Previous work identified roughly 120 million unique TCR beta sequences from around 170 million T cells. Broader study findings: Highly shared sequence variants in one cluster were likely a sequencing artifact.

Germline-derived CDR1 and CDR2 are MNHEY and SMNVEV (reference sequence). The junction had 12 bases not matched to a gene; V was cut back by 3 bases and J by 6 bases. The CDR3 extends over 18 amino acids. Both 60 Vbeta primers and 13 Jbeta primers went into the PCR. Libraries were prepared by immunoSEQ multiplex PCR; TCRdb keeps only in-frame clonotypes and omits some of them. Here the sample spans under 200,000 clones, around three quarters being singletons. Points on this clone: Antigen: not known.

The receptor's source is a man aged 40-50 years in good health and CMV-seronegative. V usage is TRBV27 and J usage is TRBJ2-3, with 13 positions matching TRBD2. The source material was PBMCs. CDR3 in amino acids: CASSFIGLLAGGRDTQYF. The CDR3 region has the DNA TGTGCCAGCAGTTTTATTGGCTTACTAGCGGGGGGGCGGGATACGCAGTATTTT.